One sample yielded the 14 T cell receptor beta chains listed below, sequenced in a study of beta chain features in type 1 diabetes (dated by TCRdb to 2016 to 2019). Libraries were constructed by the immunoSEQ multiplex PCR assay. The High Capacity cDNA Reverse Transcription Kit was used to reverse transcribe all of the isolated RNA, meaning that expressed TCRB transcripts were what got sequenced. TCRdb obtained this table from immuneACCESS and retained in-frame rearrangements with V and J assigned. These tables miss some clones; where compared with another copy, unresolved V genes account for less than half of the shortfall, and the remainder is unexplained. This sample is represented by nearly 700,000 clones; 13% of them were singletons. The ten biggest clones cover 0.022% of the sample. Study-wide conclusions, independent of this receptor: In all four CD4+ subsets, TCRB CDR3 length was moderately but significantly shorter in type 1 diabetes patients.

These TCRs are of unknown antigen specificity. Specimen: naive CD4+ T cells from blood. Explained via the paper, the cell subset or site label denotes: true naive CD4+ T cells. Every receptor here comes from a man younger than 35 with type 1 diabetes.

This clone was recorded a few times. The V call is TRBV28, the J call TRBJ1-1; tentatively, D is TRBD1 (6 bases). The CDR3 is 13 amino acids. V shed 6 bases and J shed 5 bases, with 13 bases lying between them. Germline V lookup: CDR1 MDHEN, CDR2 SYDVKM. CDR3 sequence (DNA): TGTGCCAGCAGCCCAAACAGGGATACTGAAGCTTTCTTT. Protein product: CASSPNRDTEAFF.

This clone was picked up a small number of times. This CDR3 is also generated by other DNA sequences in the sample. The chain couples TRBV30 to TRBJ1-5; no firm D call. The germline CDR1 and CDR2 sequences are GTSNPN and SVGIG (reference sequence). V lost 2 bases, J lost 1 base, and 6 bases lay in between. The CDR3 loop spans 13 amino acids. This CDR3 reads CAWSSASNQPQHF. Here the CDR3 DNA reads TGTGCCTGGAGTTCTGCGAGCAATCAGCCCCAGCATTTT.

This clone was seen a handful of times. CDR3: CASSLAAGGNEQFF. CDR3 sequence (DNA): TGTGCCAGCAGCTTAGCCGCCGGGGGCAATGAGCAGTTCTTC. This rearrangement joins TRBV11-1 to TRBJ2-1; the D gene is possibly TRBD2 (6 bases). V was shortened by 0 bases and J by 6 bases, with 9 bases between the two germline ends. Germline V CDR1 and CDR2: SGHAT, FQDESV (reference sequence). This CDR3 has 14 amino acids.

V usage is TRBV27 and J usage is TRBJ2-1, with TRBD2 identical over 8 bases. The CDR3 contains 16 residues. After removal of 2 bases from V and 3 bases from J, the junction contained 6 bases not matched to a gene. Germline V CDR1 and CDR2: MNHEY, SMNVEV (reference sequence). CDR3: CASSLSAGGSYNEQFF. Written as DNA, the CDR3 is TGTGCCAGCAGTTTAAGCGCGGGGGGTAGCTACAATGAGCAGTTCTTC.

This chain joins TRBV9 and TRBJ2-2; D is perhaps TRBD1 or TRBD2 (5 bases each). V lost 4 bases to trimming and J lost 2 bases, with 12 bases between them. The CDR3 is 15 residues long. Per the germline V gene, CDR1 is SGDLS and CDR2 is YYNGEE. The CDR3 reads CASSPMGENTGELFF. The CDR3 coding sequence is TGTGCCAGCAGCCCCATGGGGGAAAACACCGGGGAGCTGTTTTTT.

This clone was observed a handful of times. The CDR3 reads CAWAGSYEQYF. The CDR3 DNA reads as TGTGCTTGGGCGGGCTCCTACGAGCAGTACTTC. This chain joins TRBV30 and TRBJ2-7; possible D gene TRBD2, 5 bases. CDR3 length: 11 residues. Germline V gene lookup returns CDR1 GTSNPN and CDR2 SVGIG (reference sequence).

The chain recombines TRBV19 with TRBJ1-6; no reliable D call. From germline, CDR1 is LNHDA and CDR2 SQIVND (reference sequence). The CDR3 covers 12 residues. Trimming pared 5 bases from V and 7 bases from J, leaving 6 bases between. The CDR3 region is CASSQRNSPLHF. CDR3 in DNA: TGTGCCAGTAGTCAACGGAATTCACCCCTCCACTTT. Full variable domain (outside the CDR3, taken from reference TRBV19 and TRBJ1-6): DGGITQSPKYLFRKEGQNVTLSCEQNLNHDAMYWYRQDPGQGLRLIYYSQIVNDFQKGDIAEGYSVSREKKESFPLTVTSAQKNPTAFYLCASSQRNSPLHFGNGTRLTVT.

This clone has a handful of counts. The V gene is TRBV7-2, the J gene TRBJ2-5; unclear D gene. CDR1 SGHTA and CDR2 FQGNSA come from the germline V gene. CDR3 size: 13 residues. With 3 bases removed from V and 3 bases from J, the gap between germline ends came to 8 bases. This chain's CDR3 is CASSLHVEETQYF. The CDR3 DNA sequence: TGTGCCAGCAGCTTGCACGTTGAAGAGACCCAGTACTTC.

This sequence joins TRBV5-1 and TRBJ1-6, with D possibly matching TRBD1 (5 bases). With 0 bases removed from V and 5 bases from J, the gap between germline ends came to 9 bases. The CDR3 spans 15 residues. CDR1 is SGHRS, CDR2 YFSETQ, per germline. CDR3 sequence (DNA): TGCGCCAGCAGCTTGGTGGGGGTGAATAATTCACCCCTCCACTTT. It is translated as CASSLVGVNNSPLHF.

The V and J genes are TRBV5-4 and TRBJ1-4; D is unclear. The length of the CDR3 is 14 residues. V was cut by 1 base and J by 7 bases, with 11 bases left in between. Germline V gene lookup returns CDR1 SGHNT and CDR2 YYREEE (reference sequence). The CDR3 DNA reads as TGTGCCAGCAGCTTGATTGGGAACAGTGAAAAACTGTTTTTT. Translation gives CASSLIGNSEKLFF.

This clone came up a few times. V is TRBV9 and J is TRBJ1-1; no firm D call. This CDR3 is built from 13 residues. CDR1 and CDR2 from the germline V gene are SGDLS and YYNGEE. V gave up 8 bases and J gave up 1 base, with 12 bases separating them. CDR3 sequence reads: CASNGGQNTEAFF. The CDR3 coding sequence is TGTGCCAGTAACGGCGGGCAGAACACTGAAGCTTTCTTT.

CDR3 coding DNA: TGCGCCAGCAGCGTTGACGAGGGGGTGCAGCCCCAGCATTTT. Translated: CASSVDEGVQPQHF. This chain links TRBV5-1 with TRBJ1-5, with D perhaps matching TRBD1 (6 bases). This CDR3 is built from 14 residues. CDR1 is SGHRS and CDR2 is YFSETQ in the germline V gene. V lost 4 bases, J lost 7 bases, and 15 bases lay in between.

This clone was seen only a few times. The CDR3 sequence is CTSSQRGRDSGETQYF. The CDR3 nucleotides are TGCACCAGCAGCCAACGAGGTCGGGACAGTGGGGAGACCCAGTACTTC. The gene calls are TRBV1 and TRBJ2-5; the table names TRBD1, a call not compared with the DNA. TRBV1 is a pseudogene. This CDR3 is built from 16 residues.

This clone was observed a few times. CDR3 nucleotide sequence: TGCGCCAGCAGCCCGGGACAGGGTGTCCACGAGCAGTACTTC. This codes for CASSPGQGVHEQYF. The chain employs TRBV5-1 and TRBJ2-7; 9 nucleotides match TRBD1. The V gene end was trimmed by 4 bases and the J gene end by 5 bases; junction bases not matched to a gene: 7. The CDR3 covers 14 residues. The germline CDR1 and CDR2 sequences are SGHRS and YFSETQ.